This T cell receptor beta chain appears in the sequencing data of a study of blood T cell repertoires in COVID-19. The table came from immunoSEQ multiplex PCR; TCRdb's copy has only in-frame clones and leaves some out. Of 55,000 to 90,000 clones in the sample, 88% are singletons; the top ten hold about 1.3%. Sequenced: peripheral blood. The TCR was taken from a human donor in a cohort sampled during active COVID-19.

The CDR3 here is CASSLQGDEQYF. CDR3 DNA: TGCGCCAGCAGCTTACAGGGGGACGAGCAGTACTTC. V usage is TRBV5-1 and J usage is TRBJ2-7; 8 bases line up with TRBD1. Germline lookup yields CDR1 SGHRS and CDR2 YFSETQ. J gave up 5 bases and V 2 bases, and 0 bases lay outside the gene matches. CDR3 length: 12 residues.